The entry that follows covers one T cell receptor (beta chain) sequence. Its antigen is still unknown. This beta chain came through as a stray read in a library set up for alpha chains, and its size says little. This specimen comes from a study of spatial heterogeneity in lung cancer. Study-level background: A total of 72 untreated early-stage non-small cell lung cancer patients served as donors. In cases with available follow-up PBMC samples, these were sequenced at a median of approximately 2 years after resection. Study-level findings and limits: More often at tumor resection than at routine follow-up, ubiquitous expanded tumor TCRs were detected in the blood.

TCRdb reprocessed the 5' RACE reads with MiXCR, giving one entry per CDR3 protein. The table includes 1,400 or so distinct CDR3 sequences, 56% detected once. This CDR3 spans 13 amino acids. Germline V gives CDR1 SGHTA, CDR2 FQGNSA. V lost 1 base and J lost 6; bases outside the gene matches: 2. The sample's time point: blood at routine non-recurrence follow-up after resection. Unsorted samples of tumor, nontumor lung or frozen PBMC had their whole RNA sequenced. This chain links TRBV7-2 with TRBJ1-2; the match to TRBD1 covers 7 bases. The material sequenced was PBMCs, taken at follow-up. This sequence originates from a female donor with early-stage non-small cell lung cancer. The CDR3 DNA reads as TGTGCCAGCAGCTTAGTGACAGGGCATGGCTACACCTTC. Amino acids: CASSLVTGHGYTF.